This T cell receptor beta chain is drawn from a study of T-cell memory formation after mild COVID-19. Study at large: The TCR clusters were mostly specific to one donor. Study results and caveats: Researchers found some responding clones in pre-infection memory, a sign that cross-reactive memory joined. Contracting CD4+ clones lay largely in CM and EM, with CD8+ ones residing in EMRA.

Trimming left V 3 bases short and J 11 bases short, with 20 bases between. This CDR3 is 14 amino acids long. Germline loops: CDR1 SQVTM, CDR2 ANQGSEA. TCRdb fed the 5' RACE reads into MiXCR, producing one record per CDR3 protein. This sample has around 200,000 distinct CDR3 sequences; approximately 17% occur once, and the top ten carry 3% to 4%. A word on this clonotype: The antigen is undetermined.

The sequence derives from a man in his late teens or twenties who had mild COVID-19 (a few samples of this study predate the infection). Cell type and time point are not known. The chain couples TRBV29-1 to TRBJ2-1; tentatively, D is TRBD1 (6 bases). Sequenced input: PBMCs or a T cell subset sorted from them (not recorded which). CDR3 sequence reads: CSVEVGAWGNQQFF. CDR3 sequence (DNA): TGCAGCGTTGAGGTGGGGGCGTGGGGGAATCAGCAGTTCTTC.